This T cell receptor (beta chain) was sequenced in a study of blood T cell repertoires in COVID-19. TCRdb's copy holds only in-frame clones and misses some; the assay was immunoSEQ multiplex PCR. The repertoire holds hundreds of thousands of clones, nearly 85% seen once, with 0.95% to 1.5% in the top ten. The specimen was peripheral blood. The receptor was isolated from a woman in her 30s with COVID-19, enrolled during active disease.

This chain's CDR3 is CASSQRLSPSYEQYF. CDR3 DNA: TGTGCCAGCAGCCAACGACTAAGCCCCTCCTACGAGCAGTACTTC. V usage is TRBV6-5 and J usage is TRBJ2-7; possibly TRBD2 for D (5 bases). This CDR3 is 15 amino acids long. Looked up from germline, CDR1 is MNHEY and CDR2 is SVGAGI. V was trimmed by 6 bases and J by 0 bases, leaving 15 bases between them.